This paragraph reports one TCR beta chain. Its antigen is unknown. The data stem from a study of Graves' ophthalmopathy and Graves' hyperthyroidism. General study points: Researchers report that a 13-signature model separated ophthalmopathy from stable hyperthyroidism, posting about 88% sensitivity and about 78% specificity. Appearing in blood as well were most expanded thyroid clonotypes above 0.001 frequency.

Investigators amplified TCR beta CDR3 regions from RNA transcripts. The library came from an HTBI-primed first-round RT-PCR and a second-round multiplex PCR. One entry per CDR3 protein, called by TCRdb with MiXCR from the multiplex PCR reads. The sample carries 400,000 or so distinct CDR3 sequences, roughly a sixth recorded once. The CDR3 has 16 amino acids. CDR1 and CDR2 from the germline V gene are LGHDT and YNNKEL (reference sequence). V lost 4 bases and J lost 2, with 12 bases in between. Serum thyroxine and TRAb, along with clinical symptoms, thyroid ultrasound and orbital computed tomography, were what diagnosis relied on. The PBMCs had their origin in about 9.7 ml of fresh peripheral blood.

This TCR was sampled from an adult woman with stable Graves' hyperthyroidism. The chain employs TRBV3-1 and TRBJ1-6; D is uncertain. The specimen sequenced was peripheral blood. In DNA, the CDR3 is TGTGCCAGCAGCCGCTATACCGGCCCCTATAATTCACCCCTCCACTTT. This translates into CASSRYTGPYNSPLHF.